The sequence of this T cell receptor (beta chain) was determined in a study of tumor and adjacent non-tumor tissue in lung cancer. This CDR3 comprises 12 residues. V gave up 9 bases and J gave up 5 bases, with 13 bases separating them. Per the germline V gene, CDR1 is SGHAT and CDR2 is FQNNGV. RNA was extracted from bulk tissue without any cell sorting. The normal lung tissue was taken more than 3 cm from the tumor edge. Three rounds of nested PCR, following a modified ARM-PCR protocol, produced the TCRbeta library. Via MiXCR, TCRdb re-called the multiplex PCR reads, giving one row per CDR3 protein. The data contain about 76,000 distinct CDR3 sequences, approximately 78% of them seen just once; the ten biggest clones take up around half.

The chain couples TRBV11-2 to TRBJ1-2; no clear D gene. The specimen was distant non-tumor lung tissue. The sequence was obtained from a man in his 60s with non-small cell lung cancer. Here the CDR3 reads CASSPTTYGYTF. In DNA form, the CDR3 reads TGTGCCAGTAGCCCAACTACATATGGCTACACCTTC.